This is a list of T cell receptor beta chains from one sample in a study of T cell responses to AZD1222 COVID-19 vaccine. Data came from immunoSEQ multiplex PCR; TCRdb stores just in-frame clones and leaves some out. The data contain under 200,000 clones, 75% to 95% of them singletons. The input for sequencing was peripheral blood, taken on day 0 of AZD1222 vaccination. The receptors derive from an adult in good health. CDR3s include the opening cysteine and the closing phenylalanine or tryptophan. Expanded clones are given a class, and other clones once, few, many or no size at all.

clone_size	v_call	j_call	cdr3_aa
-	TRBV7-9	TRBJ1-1	CASSLVMVKDTEAFF
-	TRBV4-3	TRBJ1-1	CASSQWTAGTEAFF
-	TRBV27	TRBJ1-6	CASSFSGGYNSPLHF
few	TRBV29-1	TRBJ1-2	CSVGESNYGYTF
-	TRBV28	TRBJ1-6	CASSLGRAPSPLHF
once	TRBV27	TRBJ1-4	CASSYSGQGYEKLFF
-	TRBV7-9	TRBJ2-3	CASSLVVGVSTDTQYF
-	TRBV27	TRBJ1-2	CASSLTRSHGYTF
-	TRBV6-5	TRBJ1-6	CASTVVGAGNSPLHF
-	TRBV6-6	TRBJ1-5	CASSTATGGNQPQHF
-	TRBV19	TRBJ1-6	CASSLEGEHSPLHF